This TCR beta chain was profiled in a study of T cell repertoires in cytomegalovirus infection. Across the whole study: Public TCR beta signatures provided an indication of both CMV infection and a matching HLA type. The study, taken as a whole, reports: The cumulative frequency of public TCR beta families identified carriers of CMV plus the relevant HLA. In two of eight donors, the top clonotype was HLA-C-restricted CMV-specific.

Germline values: CDR1 SGHNT, CDR2 YYREEE (reference sequence). J lost 2 bases, V lost 4 bases, and 3 bases had no gene match. CDR3 length: 15 residues. TCRdb used MiXCR to reprocess the reads, holding one entry per CDR3 protein. The sample lists 450,000 to 600,000 distinct CDR3 sequences, approximately 11% occurring once. This clonotype has ten or more counts. The target antigen is unknown. This receptor was taken from a human donor in good health (CMV status not recorded). Some clones in this sample may be carry-over from other donors' samples. The sequencing input was PBMCs. This chain uses TRBV5-4 with TRBJ2-3; TRBD2 aligns across 11 bases. The CDR3 nucleotides are TGTGCCAGCAGCCGGGGACTAGCGGACACAGATACGCAGTATTTT. Protein product: CASSRGLADTDTQYF.